This T cell receptor beta chain was sequenced in a study of T cells in Graves' hyperthyroidism and ophthalmopathy. The CDR3 regions of TCR beta were amplified from RNA transcripts. First-round RT-PCR with HTBI primers amplified the TCR CDR3 region. Via MiXCR, TCRdb re-called the multiplex PCR reads, giving one row per CDR3 protein. The sample gives hundreds of thousands of distinct CDR3 sequences, about 38% of which show up once; roughly 8.3% is in the top ten. Germline V lookup: CDR1 SGHVS, CDR2 FNYEAQ. The V gene lost 1 base and the J gene lost 4 bases, with 8 bases spanning the gap. The CDR3 spans 14 residues. This clonotype was seen a few times.

The sequenced sample was blood. The chain combines TRBV7-6 with TRBJ2-1, with TRBD1 as a possible D gene (5 bases). The origin of this receptor is a man in his late teens or twenties with Graves' hyperthyroidism. In DNA, the CDR3 is TGTGCCAGCAGCTTAGTCCAGGGATACAATGAGCAGTTCTTC. Residues: CASSLVQGYNEQFF.